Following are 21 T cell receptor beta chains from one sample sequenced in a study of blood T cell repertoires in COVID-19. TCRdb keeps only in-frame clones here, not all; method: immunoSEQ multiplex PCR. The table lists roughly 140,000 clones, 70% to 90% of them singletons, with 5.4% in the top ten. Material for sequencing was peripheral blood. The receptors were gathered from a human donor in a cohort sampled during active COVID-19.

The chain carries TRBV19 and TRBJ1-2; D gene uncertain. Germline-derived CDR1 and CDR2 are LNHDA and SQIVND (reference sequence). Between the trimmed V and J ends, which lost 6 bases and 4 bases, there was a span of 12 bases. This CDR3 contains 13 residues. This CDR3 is CASREVAGYGYTF. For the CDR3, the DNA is TGTGCCAGTAGGGAGGTGGCTGGCTATGGCTACACCTTC.

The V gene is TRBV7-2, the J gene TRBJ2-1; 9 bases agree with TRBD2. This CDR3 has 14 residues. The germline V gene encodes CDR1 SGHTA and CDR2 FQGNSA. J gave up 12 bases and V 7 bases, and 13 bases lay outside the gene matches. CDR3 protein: CASNPGLASEVQFF. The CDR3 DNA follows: TGTGCCAGCAACCCGGGACTAGCTTCCGAGGTGCAGTTCTTC.

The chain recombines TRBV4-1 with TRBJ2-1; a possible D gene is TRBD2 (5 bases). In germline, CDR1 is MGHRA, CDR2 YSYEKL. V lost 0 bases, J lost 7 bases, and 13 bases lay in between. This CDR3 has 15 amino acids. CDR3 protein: CASSQDGRGLNEQFF. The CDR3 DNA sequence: TGCGCCAGCAGCCAAGACGGTCGTGGACTTAATGAGCAGTTCTTC.

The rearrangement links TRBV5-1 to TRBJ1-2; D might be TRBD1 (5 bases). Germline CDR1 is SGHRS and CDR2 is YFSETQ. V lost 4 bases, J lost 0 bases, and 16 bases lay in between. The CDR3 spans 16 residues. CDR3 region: CASSLAPGLTNYGYTF. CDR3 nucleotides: TGCGCCAGCAGCCTCGCTCCGGGACTTACTAACTATGGCTACACCTTC. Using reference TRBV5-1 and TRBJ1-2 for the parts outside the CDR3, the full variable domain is KAGVTQTPRYLIKTRGQQVTLSCSPISGHRSVSWYQQTPGQGLQFLFEYFSETQRNKGNFPGRFSGRQFSNSRSEMNVSTLELGDSALYLCASSLAPGLTNYGYTFGSGTRLTVV.

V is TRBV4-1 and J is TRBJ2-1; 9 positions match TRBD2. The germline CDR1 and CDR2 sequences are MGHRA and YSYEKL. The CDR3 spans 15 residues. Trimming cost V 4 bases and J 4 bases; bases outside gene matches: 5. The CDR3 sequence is CASSPGLAGYNEQFF. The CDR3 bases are TGCGCCAGCAGCCCCGGGCTAGCGGGGTACAATGAGCAGTTCTTC.

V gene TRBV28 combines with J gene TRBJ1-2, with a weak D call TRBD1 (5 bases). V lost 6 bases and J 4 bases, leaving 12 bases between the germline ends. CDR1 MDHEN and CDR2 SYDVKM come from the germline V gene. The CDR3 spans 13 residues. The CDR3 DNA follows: TGTGCCAGCAGCTACGACAGCCTCTATGGCTACACCTTC. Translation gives CASSYDSLYGYTF.

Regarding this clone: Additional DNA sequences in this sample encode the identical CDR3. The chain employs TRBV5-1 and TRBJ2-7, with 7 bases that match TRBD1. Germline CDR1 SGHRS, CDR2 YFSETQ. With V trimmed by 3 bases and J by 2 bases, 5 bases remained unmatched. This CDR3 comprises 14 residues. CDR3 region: CASSWGQGAYEQYF. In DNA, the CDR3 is TGCGCCAGCAGCTGGGGGCAGGGGGCCTACGAGCAGTACTTC.

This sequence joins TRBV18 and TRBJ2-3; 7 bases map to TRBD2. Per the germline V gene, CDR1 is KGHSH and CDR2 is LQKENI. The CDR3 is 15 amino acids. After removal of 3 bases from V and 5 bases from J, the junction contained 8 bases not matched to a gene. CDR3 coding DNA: TGTGCCAGCTCACCGTCCAAAGGGAGGGGAGATACGCAGTATTTT. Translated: CASSPSKGRGDTQYF.

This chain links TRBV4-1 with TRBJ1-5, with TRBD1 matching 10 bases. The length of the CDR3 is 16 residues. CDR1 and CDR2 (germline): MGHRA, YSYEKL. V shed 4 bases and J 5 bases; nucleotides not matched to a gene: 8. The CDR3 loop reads CASSPSRDRGDQPQHF. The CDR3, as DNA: TGCGCCAGCAGCCCATCCCGGGACAGGGGCGATCAGCCCCAGCATTTT.

The CDR3 region is CASSQKGATDTQYF. CDR3 nucleotide sequence: TGTGCCAGCAGTCAAAAAGGGGCAACAGATACGCAGTATTTT. This chain connects TRBV3-1 (or the pseudogene TRBV3-2) to TRBJ2-3; TRBD1 is a possible D gene (5 bases). Germline assignment: CDR1 LGHDT and CDR2 YNNKEL (reference sequence). The CDR3 extends over 14 amino acids. With 6 bases removed from V and 3 bases from J, the gap between germline ends came to 13 bases.

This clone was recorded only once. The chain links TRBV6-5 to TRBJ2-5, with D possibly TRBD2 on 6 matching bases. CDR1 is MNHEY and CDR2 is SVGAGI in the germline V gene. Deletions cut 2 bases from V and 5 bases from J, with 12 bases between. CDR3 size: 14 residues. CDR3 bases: TGTGCCAGCAGTTACCTTCGCGGGGCTGAGACCCAGTACTTC. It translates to CASSYLRGAETQYF.

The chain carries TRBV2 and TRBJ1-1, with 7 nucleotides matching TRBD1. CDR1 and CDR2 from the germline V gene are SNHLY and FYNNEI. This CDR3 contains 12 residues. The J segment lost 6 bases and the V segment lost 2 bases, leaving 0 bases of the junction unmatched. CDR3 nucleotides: TGTGCCAGCAGTGAACAGGGGGCTGAAGCTTTCTTT. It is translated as CASSEQGAEAFF.

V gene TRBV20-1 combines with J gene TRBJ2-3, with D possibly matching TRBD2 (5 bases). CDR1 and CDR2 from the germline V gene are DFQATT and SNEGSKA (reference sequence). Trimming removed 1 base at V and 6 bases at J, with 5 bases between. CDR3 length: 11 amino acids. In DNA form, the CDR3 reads TGCAGTGCTAGAGGCGGGGATACGCAGTATTTT. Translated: CSARGGDTQYF.

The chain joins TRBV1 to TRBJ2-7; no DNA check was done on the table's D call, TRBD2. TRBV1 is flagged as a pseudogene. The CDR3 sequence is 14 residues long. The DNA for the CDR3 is TGCACCAGCAGCCAAGATCCGGTTATTAAGTTAATGTACTTC. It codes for CTSSQDPVIKLMYF.

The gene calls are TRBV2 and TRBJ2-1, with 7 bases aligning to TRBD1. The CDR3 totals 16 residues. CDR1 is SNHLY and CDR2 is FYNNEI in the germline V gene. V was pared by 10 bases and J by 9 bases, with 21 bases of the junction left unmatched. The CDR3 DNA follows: TGTGCCACCCGGCAGGGGGTTTTAGGAAGTCGCCTTGAGCAGTTCTTC. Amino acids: CATRQGVLGSRLEQFF.

The CDR3 loop reads CASRRKNTEAFF. CDR3 sequence (DNA): TGTGCCAGCAGGCGAAAGAACACTGAAGCTTTCTTT. V usage is TRBV6-5 and J usage is TRBJ1-1; no reliable D call. Germline CDR1 and CDR2: MNHEY and SVGAGI. CDR3 length: 12 amino acids. Trimming removed 6 bases from V and 1 base from J, with 6 bases in between.

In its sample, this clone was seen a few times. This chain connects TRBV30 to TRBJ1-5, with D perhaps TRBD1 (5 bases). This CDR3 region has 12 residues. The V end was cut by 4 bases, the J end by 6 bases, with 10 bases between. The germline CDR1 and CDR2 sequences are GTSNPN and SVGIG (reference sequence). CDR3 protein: CAWNLGVQPQHF. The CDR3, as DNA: TGTGCCTGGAACCTAGGGGTTCAGCCCCAGCATTTT.

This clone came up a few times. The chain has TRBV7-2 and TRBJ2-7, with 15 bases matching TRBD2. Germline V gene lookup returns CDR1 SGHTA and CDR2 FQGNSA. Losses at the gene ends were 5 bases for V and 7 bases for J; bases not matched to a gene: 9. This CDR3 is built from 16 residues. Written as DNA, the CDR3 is TGTGCCAGCAGCGTCGCCCGGACTAGCGGGAGGGAAGAGCAGTACTTC. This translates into CASSVARTSGREEQYF.

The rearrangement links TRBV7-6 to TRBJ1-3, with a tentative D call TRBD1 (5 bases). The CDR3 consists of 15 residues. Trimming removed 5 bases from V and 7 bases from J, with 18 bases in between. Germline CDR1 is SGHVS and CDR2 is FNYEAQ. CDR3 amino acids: CASSTGGVVGNTIYF. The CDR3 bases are TGTGCCAGCAGCACGGGAGGGGTAGTAGGTAACACCATATATTTT. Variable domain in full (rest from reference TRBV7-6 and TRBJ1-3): GAGVSQSPRYKVTKRGQDVALRCDPISGHVSLYWYRQALGQGPEFLTYFNYEAQQDKSGLPNDRFSAERPEGSISTLTIQRTEQRDSAMYRCASSTGGVVGNTIYFGEGSWLTVV.

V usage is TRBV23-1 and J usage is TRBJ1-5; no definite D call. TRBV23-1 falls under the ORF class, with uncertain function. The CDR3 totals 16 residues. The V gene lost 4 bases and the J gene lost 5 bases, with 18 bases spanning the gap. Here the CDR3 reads CASSLPRLNRDQPQHF. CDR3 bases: TGCGCCAGCAGTCTACCCCGGCTAAACCGGGATCAGCCCCAGCATTTT.

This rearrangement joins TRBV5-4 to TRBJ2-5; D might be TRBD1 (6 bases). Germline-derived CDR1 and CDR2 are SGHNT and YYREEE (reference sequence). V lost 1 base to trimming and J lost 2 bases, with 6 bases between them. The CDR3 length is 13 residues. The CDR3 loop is CASSLQGQETQYF. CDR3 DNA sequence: TGTGCCAGCAGCTTGCAGGGGCAAGAGACCCAGTACTTC.